This T cell receptor (beta chain) was observed in a study of tumor-infiltrating lymphocytes in primary liver carcinoma. Study-wide background: Samples returned roughly 3.65 to 7.5 million productive TCRbeta reads, a yield that was similar across tissue types.

Joint extraction of RNA and DNA used roughly 18-34 mg of bulk tissue that was unsorted. Every tumor sample held more than 80% viable tumor cells. Priming with a constant-region primer yielded TCR beta cDNA from about 510 ng total RNA. Modified slightly, ARM-PCR produced TCR beta libraries over three nested multiplex PCR rounds. One entry per CDR3 protein results from TCRdb running MiXCR on the multiplex PCR reads. The table lists fewer than 200,000 distinct CDR3 sequences, just under 85% of them singletons. The sample consisted of tumor tissue from primary liver carcinoma. The source is a middle-aged man with primary liver carcinoma and hepatitis B virus infection.

CDR3 DNA sequence: TGCGCCAGCAGGCCGGCGTTGGGCTCCTACGAGCAGTACTTC. The encoded protein is CASRPALGSYEQYF. This sequence joins TRBV5-1 and TRBJ2-7; no reliable D call. Germline V gives CDR1 SGHRS, CDR2 YFSETQ. V lost 5 bases and J 0 bases, leaving 12 bases between the germline ends. This CDR3 is 14 amino acids long.